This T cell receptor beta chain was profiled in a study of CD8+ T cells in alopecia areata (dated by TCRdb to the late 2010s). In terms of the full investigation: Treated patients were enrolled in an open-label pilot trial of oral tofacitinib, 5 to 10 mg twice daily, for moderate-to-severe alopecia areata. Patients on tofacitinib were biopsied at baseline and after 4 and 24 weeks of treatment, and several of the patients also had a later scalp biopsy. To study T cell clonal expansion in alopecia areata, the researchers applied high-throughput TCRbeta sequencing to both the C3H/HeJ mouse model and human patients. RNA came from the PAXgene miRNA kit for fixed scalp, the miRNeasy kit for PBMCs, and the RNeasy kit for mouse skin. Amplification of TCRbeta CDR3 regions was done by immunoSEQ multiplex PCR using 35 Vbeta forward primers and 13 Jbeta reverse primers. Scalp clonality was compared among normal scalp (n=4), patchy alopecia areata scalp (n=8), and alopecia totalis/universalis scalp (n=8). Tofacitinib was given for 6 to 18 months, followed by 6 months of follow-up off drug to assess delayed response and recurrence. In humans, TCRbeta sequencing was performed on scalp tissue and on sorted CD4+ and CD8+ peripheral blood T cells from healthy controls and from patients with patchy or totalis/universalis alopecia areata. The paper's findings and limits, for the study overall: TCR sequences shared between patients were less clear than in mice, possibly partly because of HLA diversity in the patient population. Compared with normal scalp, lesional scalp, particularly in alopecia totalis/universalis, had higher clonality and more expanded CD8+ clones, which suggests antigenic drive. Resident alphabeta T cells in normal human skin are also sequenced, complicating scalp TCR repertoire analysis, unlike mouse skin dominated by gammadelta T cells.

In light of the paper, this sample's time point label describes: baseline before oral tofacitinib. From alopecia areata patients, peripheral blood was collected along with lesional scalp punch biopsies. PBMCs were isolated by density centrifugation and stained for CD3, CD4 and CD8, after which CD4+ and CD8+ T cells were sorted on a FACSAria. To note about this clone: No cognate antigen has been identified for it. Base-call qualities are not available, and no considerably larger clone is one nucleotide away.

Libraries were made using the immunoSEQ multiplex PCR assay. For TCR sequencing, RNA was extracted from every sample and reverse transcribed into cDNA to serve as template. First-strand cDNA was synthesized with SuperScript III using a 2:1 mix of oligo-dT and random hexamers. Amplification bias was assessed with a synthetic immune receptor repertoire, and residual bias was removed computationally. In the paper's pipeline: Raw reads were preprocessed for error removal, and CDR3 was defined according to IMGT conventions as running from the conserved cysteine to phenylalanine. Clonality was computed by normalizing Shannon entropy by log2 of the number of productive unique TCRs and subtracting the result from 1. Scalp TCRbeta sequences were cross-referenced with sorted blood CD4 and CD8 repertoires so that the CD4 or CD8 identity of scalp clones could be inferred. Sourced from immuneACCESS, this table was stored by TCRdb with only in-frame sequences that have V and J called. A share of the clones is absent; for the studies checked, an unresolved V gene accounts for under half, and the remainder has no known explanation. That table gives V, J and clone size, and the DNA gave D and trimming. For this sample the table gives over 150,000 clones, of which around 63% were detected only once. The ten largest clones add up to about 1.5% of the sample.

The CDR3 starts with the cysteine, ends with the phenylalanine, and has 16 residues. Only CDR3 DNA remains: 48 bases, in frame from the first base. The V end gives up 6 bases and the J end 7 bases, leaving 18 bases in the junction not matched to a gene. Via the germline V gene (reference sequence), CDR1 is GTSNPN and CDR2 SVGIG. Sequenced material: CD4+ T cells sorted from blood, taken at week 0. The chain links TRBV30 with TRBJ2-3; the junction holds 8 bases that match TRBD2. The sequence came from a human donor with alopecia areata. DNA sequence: TGTGCCTGCCCAGCGGGAGAGGGAGGAGGTGGAAATACGCAGTATTTT. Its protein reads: CACPAGEGGGGNTQYF.